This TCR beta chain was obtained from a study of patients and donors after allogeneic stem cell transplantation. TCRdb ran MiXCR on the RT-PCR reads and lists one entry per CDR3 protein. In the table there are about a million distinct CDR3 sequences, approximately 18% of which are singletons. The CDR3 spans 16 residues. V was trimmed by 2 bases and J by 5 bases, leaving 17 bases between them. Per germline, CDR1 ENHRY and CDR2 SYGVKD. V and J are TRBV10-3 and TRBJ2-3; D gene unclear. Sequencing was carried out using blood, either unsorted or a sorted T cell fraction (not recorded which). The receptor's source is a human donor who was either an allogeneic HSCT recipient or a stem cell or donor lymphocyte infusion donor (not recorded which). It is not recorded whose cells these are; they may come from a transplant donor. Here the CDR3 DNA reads TGTGCCATCAGTGAGCACCCCGCCTCGACGGGAGATACGCAGTATTTT. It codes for CAISEHPASTGDTQYF.